This TCR beta chain originates from a study of cytomegalovirus exposure and HLA in healthy donors. Study observations and caveats: Later analysis found that TCR beta chains associated with HLA were more clonally expanded than other, equally common chains. Common viral pathogens seemed, in a later analysis, to connect with several of the most significant clusters. TCR beta chain V- and J-gene trimming was linked, in a later analysis, to a missense variant in DCLRE1C. Confirmation in vitro established that three CMV-associated chains were specific for CMV antigens.

The primer mix had 60 Vbeta and 13 Jbeta primers. Sequencing used immunoSEQ multiplex PCR; TCRdb keeps in-frame clones, though not all of them. The table shows fewer than 250,000 clones, with about 79% occurring only once. CDR1 SGHTA and CDR2 FQGNSA come from the germline V gene. V was clipped by 1 base and J by 4 bases, with 11 bases between them. CDR3 size: 15 residues. Remarks on this clone: No antigen is known for it.

This receptor was obtained from a male donor in good health and CMV-seronegative. The rearrangement uses TRBV7-2 and TRBJ1-3; D remains ambiguous. Sequencing was done on a sample of PBMCs. The CDR3 reads CASSLGTRPGNTIYF. Written as DNA, the CDR3 is TGTGCCAGCAGCTTAGGGACTCGGCCCGGAAACACCATATATTTT.